This TCR beta chain was obtained from a study of tumor and adjacent non-tumor tissue in lung cancer. Broader study findings: Tumor repertoires had a smaller top 100 clone share than normal lung.

RNA was extracted from bulk tissue without any cell sorting. Turning to this clonotype: The target antigen is unknown.

The library came from three nested PCR rounds adapted from ARM-PCR protocols. A single record per CDR3 protein comes from TCRdb applying MiXCR to the multiplex PCR reads. Here the sample spans 84,000 or so distinct CDR3 sequences, 61% being singletons. Germline assignment: CDR1 MDHEN and CDR2 SYDVKM. This CDR3 comprises 16 residues. V lost 3 bases and J 0 bases, leaving 15 bases between the germline ends. The sequencing input was lung tumor tissue. This sequence originates from a man in his 70s with non-small cell lung cancer. The J gene is TRBJ2-7, the V gene TRBV28, with a weak D call TRBD1 (5 bases). The CDR3 DNA follows: TGTGCCAGCAGTTTTGGTAGGGGTTTTTTCTCCTACGAGCAGTACTTC. Translating it yields CASSFGRGFFSYEQYF.